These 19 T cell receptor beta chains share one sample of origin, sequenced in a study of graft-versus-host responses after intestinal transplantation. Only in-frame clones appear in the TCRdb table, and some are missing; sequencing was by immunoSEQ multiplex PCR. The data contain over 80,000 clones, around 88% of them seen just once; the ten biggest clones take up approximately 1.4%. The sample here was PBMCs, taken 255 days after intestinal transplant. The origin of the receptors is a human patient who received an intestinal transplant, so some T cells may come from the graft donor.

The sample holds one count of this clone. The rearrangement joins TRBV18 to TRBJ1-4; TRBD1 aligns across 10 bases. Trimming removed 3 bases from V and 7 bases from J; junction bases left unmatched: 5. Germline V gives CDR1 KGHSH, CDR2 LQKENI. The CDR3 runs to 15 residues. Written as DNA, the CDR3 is TGTGCCAGCTCACCTTCCGGGACAGGGGTTGAAAAACTGTTTTTT. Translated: CASSPSGTGVEKLFF.

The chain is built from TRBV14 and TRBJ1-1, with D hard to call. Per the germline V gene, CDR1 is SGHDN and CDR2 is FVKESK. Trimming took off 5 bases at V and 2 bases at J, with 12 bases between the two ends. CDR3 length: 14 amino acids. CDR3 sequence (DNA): TGTGCCAGCAGCGTCCCCTTCCCTAACACTGAAGCTTTCTTT. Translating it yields CASSVPFPNTEAFF.

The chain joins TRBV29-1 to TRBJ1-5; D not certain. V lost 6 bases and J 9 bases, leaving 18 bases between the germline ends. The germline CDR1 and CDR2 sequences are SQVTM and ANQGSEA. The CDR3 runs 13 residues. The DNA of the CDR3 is TGCAGCGTAGGTGCGGATCCCGGATCGCCCCAGCATTTT. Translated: CSVGADPGSPQHF.

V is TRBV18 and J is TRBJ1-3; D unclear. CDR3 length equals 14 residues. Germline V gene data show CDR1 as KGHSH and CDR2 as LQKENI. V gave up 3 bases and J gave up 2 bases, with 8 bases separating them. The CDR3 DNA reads TGTGCCAGCTCACCGACGGGCACTGGAAACACCATATATTTT. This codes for CASSPTGTGNTIYF.

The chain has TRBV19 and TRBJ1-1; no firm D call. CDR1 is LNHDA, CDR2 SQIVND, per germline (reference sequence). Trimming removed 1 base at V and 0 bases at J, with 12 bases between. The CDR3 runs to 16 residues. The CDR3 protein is CASSIGGMVVNTEAFF. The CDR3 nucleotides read TGTGCCAGTAGTATAGGTGGCATGGTCGTGAACACTGAAGCTTTCTTT.

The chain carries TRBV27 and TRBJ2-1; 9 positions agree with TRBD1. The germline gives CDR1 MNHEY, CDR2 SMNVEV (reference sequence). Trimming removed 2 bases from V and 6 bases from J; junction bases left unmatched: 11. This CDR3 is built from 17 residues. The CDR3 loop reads CASSLRGTGRAPNEQFF. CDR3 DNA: TGTGCCAGCAGTTTAAGGGGGACAGGGAGGGCCCCCAATGAGCAGTTCTTC.

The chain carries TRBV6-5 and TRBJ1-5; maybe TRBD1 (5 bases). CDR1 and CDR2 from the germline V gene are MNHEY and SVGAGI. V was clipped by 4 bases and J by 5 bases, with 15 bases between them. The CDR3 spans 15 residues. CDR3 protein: CASSSVAGGYQPQHF. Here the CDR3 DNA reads TGTGCCAGCAGTTCCGTCGCGGGGGGGTATCAGCCCCAGCATTTT.

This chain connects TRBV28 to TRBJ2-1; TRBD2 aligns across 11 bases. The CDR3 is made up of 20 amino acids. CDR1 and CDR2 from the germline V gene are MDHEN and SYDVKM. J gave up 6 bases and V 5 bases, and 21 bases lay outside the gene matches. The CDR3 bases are TGTGCCAGCAGTAGACCGACTAGCGGGATAACGGGGAATGATCTCAATGAGCAGTTCTTC. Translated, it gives CASSRPTSGITGNDLNEQFF.

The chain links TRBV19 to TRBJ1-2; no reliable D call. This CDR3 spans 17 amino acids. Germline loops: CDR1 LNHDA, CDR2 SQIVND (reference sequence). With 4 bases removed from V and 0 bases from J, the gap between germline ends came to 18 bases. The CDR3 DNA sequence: TGTGCCAGTAGTACCCAGGCGGACCCGAACGCTAACTATGGCTACACCTTC. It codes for CASSTQADPNANYGYTF.

The CDR3 loop reads CASSQPTGLAKNIQYF. The CDR3 DNA reads as TGTGCCAGCAGCCAACCGACAGGCTTAGCCAAAAACATTCAGTACTTC. The chain carries TRBV16 and TRBJ2-4; tentative D call: TRBD1 (6 bases). Germline V gives CDR1 KGHSY, CDR2 FQNENV. This CDR3 has 16 residues. The germline V and J ends were trimmed by 2 bases and 0 bases, with 11 bases remaining between them.

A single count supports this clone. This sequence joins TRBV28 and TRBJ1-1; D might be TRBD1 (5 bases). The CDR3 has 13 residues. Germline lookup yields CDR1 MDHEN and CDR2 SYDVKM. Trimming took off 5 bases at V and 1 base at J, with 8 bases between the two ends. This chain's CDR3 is CASSPGQNTEAFF. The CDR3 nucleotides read TGTGCCAGCAGTCCAGGACAGAACACTGAAGCTTTCTTT. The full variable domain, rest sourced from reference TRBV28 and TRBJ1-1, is DVKVTQSSRYLVKRTGEKVFLECVQDMDHENMFWYRQDPGLGLRLIYFSYDVKMKEKGDIPEGYSVSREKKERFSLILESASTNQTSMYLCASSPGQNTEAFFGQGTRLTVV.

The CDR3 loop is CASSVSSDRSSYEQYF. The CDR3 DNA reads TGTGCCAGCAGCGTATCATCGGACAGGAGCTCCTACGAGCAGTACTTC. V and J are TRBV9 and TRBJ2-7; the match to TRBD1 covers 7 bases. With V trimmed by 1 base and J by 0 bases, 7 bases remained unmatched. This CDR3 contains 16 residues. Looked up from germline, CDR1 is SGDLS and CDR2 is YYNGEE.

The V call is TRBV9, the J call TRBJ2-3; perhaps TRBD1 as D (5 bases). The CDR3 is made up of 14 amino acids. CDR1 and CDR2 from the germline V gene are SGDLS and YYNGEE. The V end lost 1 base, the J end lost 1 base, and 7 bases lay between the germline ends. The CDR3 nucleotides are TGTGCCAGCAGCGTAAAAGGGGGCACAGATACGCAGTATTTT. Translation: CASSVKGGTDTQYF.

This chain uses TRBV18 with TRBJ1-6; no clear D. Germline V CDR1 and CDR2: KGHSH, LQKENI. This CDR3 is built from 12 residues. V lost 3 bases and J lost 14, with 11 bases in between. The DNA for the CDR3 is TGTGCCAGCTCACCTCCTAAGATCACCCTCCACTTT. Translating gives CASSPPKITLHF.

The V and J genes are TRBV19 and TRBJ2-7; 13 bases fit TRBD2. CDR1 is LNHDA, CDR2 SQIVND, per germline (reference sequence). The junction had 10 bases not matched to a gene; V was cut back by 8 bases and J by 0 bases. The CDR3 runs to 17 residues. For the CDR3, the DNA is TGTGCCAGTTCGGGACAGGGACTAGCGGGGAGCTCCTACGAGCAGTACTTC. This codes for CASSGQGLAGSSYEQYF.

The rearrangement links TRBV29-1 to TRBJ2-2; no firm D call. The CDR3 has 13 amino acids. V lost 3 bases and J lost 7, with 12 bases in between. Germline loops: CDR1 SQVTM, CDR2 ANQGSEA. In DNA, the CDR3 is TGCAGCGTTGAGGGGTTCCCCCGCGGGGAGCTGTTTTTT. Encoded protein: CSVEGFPRGELFF.

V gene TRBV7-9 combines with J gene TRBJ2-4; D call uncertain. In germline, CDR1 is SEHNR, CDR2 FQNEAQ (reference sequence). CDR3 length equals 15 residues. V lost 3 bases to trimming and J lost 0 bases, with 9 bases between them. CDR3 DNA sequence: TGTGCCAGCAGCTTGGGGAACCAAGCCAAAAACATTCAGTACTTC. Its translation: CASSLGNQAKNIQYF. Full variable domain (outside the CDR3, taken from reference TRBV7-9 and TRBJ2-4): DTGVSQNPRHKITKRGQNVTFRCDPISEHNRLYWYRQTLGQGPEFLTYFQNEAQLEKSRLLSDRFSAERPKGSFSTLEIQRTEQGDSAMYLCASSLGNQAKNIQYFGAGTRLSVL.

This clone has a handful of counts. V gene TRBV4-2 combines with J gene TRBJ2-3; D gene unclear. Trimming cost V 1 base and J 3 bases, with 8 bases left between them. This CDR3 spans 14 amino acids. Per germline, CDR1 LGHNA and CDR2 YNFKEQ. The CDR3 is CASSQVEGTDTQYF. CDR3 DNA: TGTGCCAGCAGCCAAGTAGAAGGAACAGATACGCAGTATTTT.

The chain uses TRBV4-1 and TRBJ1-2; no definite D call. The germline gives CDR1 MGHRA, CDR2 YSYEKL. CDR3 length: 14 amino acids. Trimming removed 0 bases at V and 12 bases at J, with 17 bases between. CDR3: CASSQDKDGVEDTF. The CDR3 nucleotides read TGCGCCAGCAGCCAAGATAAGGACGGGGTCGAGGACACCTTC.